These 32 T cell receptor beta chains originate from one sample sequenced in a study of blood T cell repertoires in COVID-19. Data came from immunoSEQ multiplex PCR; TCRdb stores just in-frame clones and leaves some out. The top ten hold 13% to 15% of the sample, which has around 170,000 clones, roughly 84% seen once. Input material: peripheral blood. Receptors originate from a man aged 18-30 years with active or convalescent COVID-19.

The rearrangement joins TRBV19 to TRBJ2-3; a weak D match, TRBD2 (5 bases). The CDR3 runs 15 residues. Trimming took 3 bases from V and 6 from J, leaving 16 bases between them. Germline CDR1 and CDR2: LNHDA and SQIVND (reference sequence). The CDR3 DNA is TGTGCCAGTAGTATTCTGACTACTAGTTCGGATACGCAGTATTTT. It encodes CASSILTTSSDTQYF. The full variable domain, its missing parts supplied by reference TRBV19 and TRBJ2-3, is DGGITQSPKYLFRKEGQNVTLSCEQNLNHDAMYWYRQDPGQGLRLIYYSQIVNDFQKGDIAEGYSVSREKKESFPLTVTSAQKNPTAFYLCASSILTTSSDTQYFGPGTRLTVL.

Comment on this clone: The sample has other DNA sequences that encode this CDR3 too. V is TRBV24-1 and J is TRBJ2-5; D is possibly TRBD1 (5 bases). The V gene's germline CDR1 is KGHDR and CDR2 SFDVKD. The CDR3 has 18 amino acids. Trimming left V 4 bases short and J 4 bases short, with 24 bases between. In DNA, the CDR3 is TGTGCCACCAGTGACCCCATCCGACCGACAGCCTCCAGAGAGACCCAGTACTTC. The encoded protein is CATSDPIRPTASRETQYF.

The CDR3 protein is CASSLREGSNQPQHF. The CDR3 DNA follows: TGTGCCAGCAGTTTAAGGGAGGGGAGCAATCAGCCCCAGCATTTT. The chain recombines TRBV28 with TRBJ1-5; weak D call: TRBD1 (5 bases). Trimming left V 2 bases short and J 1 base short, with 9 bases between. Per the germline V gene, CDR1 is MDHEN and CDR2 is SYDVKM. The CDR3 sequence is 15 residues long.

This clone was picked up one time. The CDR3 sequence is CASSHKAGDTQYF. The DNA for the CDR3 is TGTGCCAGCAGTCATAAGGCGGGGGATACGCAGTATTTT. The V and J genes are TRBV7-2 and TRBJ2-3; D may be TRBD2 (6 bases). Germline V CDR1 and CDR2: SGHTA, FQGNSA. Trimming removed 6 bases at V and 6 bases at J, with 13 bases between. This CDR3 spans 13 amino acids.

The chain has TRBV28 and TRBJ1-4; D is possibly TRBD1 (5 bases). Trimming left V 3 bases short and J 8 bases short, with 13 bases between. The germline V gene has CDR1 MDHEN and CDR2 SYDVKM. The CDR3 spans 14 residues. In nucleotides, the CDR3 is TGTGCCAGCAGTTTCTATGGGGCAGGAGAAAAACTGTTTTTT. Translation: CASSFYGAGEKLFF.

This chain uses TRBV18 with TRBJ1-1; possible D gene TRBD1, 5 bases. The germline gives CDR1 KGHSH, CDR2 LQKENI. The length of the CDR3 is 14 residues. The germline V and J ends were trimmed by 2 bases and 5 bases, with 12 bases remaining between them. Written as DNA, the CDR3 is TGTGCCAGCTCACCAAATCAGGGTTGGACTGAAGCTTTCTTT. Residues: CASSPNQGWTEAFF.

The chain uses TRBV7-6 and TRBJ2-7; 7 nucleotides match TRBD1. Germline assignment: CDR1 SGHVS and CDR2 FNYEAQ. There are 15 residues in the CDR3. The V segment lost 3 bases and the J segment 0 bases; nucleotides outside the gene matches: 5. CDR3 DNA: TGTGCCAGCAGCTTTTCGACAGGGCCCTCCTACGAGCAGTACTTC. As protein: CASSFSTGPSYEQYF.

The V gene is TRBV15, the J gene TRBJ1-6; D remains unclear. Trimming pared 0 bases from V and 10 bases from J, leaving 7 bases between. There are 13 residues in the CDR3. Germline CDR1 LNHNV, CDR2 YYDKDF (reference sequence). Written as DNA, the CDR3 is TGTGCCACCAGCAGAGATTTTATATCACCCCTCCACTTT. This gives the protein CATSRDFISPLHF.

The gene calls are TRBV19 and TRBJ1-2; the match to TRBD1 covers 7 bases. This CDR3 is built from 14 residues. V was clipped by 3 bases and J by 1 base; unmatched bases: 2. Looked up from germline, CDR1 is LNHDA and CDR2 is SQIVND (reference sequence). Here the CDR3 DNA reads TGTGCCAGTAGTATCCAGGGGGGTAACTATGGCTACACCTTC. Its translation is CASSIQGGNYGYTF.

The chain recombines TRBV9 with TRBJ2-2, with D perhaps matching TRBD2 (6 bases). CDR1 is SGDLS and CDR2 is YYNGEE in the germline V gene. V was trimmed by 4 bases and J by 4 bases, leaving 14 bases between them. CDR3 size: 15 residues. CDR3 region: CASSLRLEGTGELFF. The CDR3 bases are TGTGCCAGCAGCCTCCGACTAGAGGGCACCGGGGAGCTGTTTTTT.

The rearrangement uses TRBV14 and TRBJ2-3, with D perhaps TRBD2 (5 bases). The CDR3 is 17 residues long. Trimming shortened V by 0 bases and J by 3 bases, and 16 bases separated the two germline ends. The germline gives CDR1 SGHDN, CDR2 FVKESK. CDR3: CASSQDRRAVMTDTQYF. The CDR3, as DNA: TGTGCCAGCAGCCAAGATCGGCGGGCGGTGATGACAGATACGCAGTATTTT.

The J gene is TRBJ2-7, the V gene TRBV2; TRBD1 aligns across 9 bases. Germline-derived CDR1 and CDR2 are SNHLY and FYNNEI. The J segment lost 0 bases and the V segment lost 6 bases, leaving 6 bases of the junction unmatched. The CDR3 is 15 residues long. The CDR3 nucleotides read TGTGCCAGCAGAGAACCGGGACAGGGCTCCTACGAGCAGTACTTC. It translates to CASREPGQGSYEQYF.

This clone appeared once. The chain has TRBV5-1 and TRBJ1-2, with 11 bases that match TRBD1. The CDR3 spans 14 residues. V lost 4 bases, J lost 7 bases, and 6 bases stayed unmatched. CDR1 and CDR2 (germline): SGHRS, YFSETQ. In nucleotides, the CDR3 is TGCGCCAGCAGCCCGGGACAGGGGGTAGGTGGCTACACCTTC. Protein: CASSPGQGVGGYTF.

The CDR3 DNA follows: TGTGCCAGCAGCTCCGGGACTACCAACACAGATACGCAGTATTTT. Translation: CASSSGTTNTDTQYF. The rearrangement joins TRBV7-2 to TRBJ2-3; 7 bases align to TRBD2. In germline, CDR1 is SGHTA, CDR2 FQGNSA. V shed 4 bases, J shed 2 bases, and the junction held 6 bases outside the gene matches. The CDR3 loop spans 15 amino acids.

The V gene is TRBV27, the J gene TRBJ2-7, with 7 bases identical to TRBD2. J was trimmed by 4 bases and V by 0 bases; bases with no gene match: 6. The CDR3 is made up of 15 amino acids. From germline, CDR1 is MNHEY and CDR2 SMNVEV (reference sequence). The CDR3 bases are TGTGCCAGCAGTTTATCGGGGCGGGAGTGGTACGAGCAGTACTTC. This translates into CASSLSGREWYEQYF.

This clone was seen only a few times. The rearrangement links TRBV7-9 to TRBJ1-5; a possible D gene is TRBD1 (5 bases). The CDR3 loop spans 14 amino acids. Trimming pared 5 bases from V and 3 bases from J, leaving 11 bases between. CDR1 and CDR2 from the germline V gene are SEHNR and FQNEAQ (reference sequence). The CDR3 DNA follows: TGTGCCAGCAGCGCCGACAGCCTCAATCAGCCCCAGCATTTT. It specifies CASSADSLNQPQHF.

This chain connects TRBV19 to TRBJ2-2; maybe TRBD1 (5 bases). The CDR3 spans 14 residues. CDR1 is LNHDA and CDR2 is SQIVND in the germline V gene (reference sequence). V was cut by 8 bases and J by 3 bases, with 13 bases left in between. The CDR3 sequence is CASSRGEDTGELFF. In nucleotides, the CDR3 is TGTGCCAGTTCAAGGGGCGAGGACACCGGGGAGCTGTTTTTT.

The chain recombines TRBV5-1 with TRBJ2-7, with 8 bases lining up with TRBD1. The V segment lost 4 bases and the J segment 0 bases; nucleotides outside the gene matches: 6. The germline gives CDR1 SGHRS, CDR2 YFSETQ. CDR3 length equals 15 residues. This CDR3 is CASSRSGTGSYEQYF. The CDR3, as DNA: TGCGCCAGCAGCAGATCCGGGACAGGCTCCTACGAGCAGTACTTC.

J is TRBJ2-5 and V is TRBV15; D may be TRBD2 (6 bases). V was shortened by 2 bases and J by 4 bases, with 14 bases between the two germline ends. This CDR3 spans 15 amino acids. The germline CDR1 and CDR2 sequences are LNHNV and YYDKDF (reference sequence). The CDR3 region has the DNA TGTGCCACCAGCAGATCCCGGGAGCGTCGAGAGACCCAGTACTTC. As protein: CATSRSRERRETQYF. Complete variable domain (other parts from reference TRBV15 and TRBJ2-5): DAMVIQNPRYQVTQFGKPVTLSCSQTLNHNVMYWYQQKSSQAPKLLFHYYDKDFNNEADTPDNFQSRRPNTSFCFLDIRSPGLGDTAMYLCATSRSRERRETQYFGPGTRLLVL.

The count of this clone is one. The rearrangement links TRBV19 to TRBJ2-1; 14 nucleotides agree with TRBD2. With 3 bases clipped from V and 9 bases from J, the junction kept 4 bases outside the gene matches. The CDR3 loop spans 15 amino acids. CDR1 and CDR2 from the germline V gene are LNHDA and SQIVND (reference sequence). Here the CDR3 DNA reads TGTGCCAGTAGTATGGGACTAGCGGGAGAGAGTGAGCAGTTCTTC. It encodes CASSMGLAGESEQFF.

The genes are TRBV6-5 and TRBJ2-7; 9 nucleotides match TRBD1. CDR3 length: 15 residues. The V gene's germline CDR1 is MNHEY and CDR2 SVGAGI. The ends lost 6 bases at V and 0 bases at J; junction bases unmatched: 6. Here the CDR3 reads CASSLGQGGSYEQYF. DNA for the CDR3: TGTGCCAGCAGCCTGGGACAGGGAGGCTCCTACGAGCAGTACTTC.

The V and J genes are TRBV5-1 and TRBJ2-7, with D possibly TRBD1 on 5 matching bases. The germline V gene has CDR1 SGHRS and CDR2 YFSETQ. The V gene lost 2 bases and the J gene lost 3 bases, with 18 bases spanning the gap. This CDR3 is 16 amino acids long. The CDR3 protein is CASSFQGIGNLYEQYF. The CDR3 nucleotides are TGCGCCAGCAGCTTCCAGGGAATTGGGAACCTCTACGAGCAGTACTTC.

The chain carries TRBV7-2 and TRBJ2-1; 15 bases are a match to TRBD2. Trimming at V came to 6 bases and at J to 9 bases, leaving 12 bases not matched to a gene. The CDR3 totals 17 residues. Germline values: CDR1 SGHTA, CDR2 FQGNSA. CDR3 in DNA: TGTGCCAGCAGTTATACCGGGACTAGCGGGAGGATAAGTGAGCAGTTCTTC. Residues: CASSYTGTSGRISEQFF. The full variable domain, completed using reference TRBV7-2 and TRBJ2-1, is GAGVSQSPSNKVTEKGKDVELRCDPISGHTALYWYRQSLGQGLEFLIYFQGNSAPDKSGLPSDRFSAERTGGSVSTLTIQRTQQEDSAVYLCASSYTGTSGRISEQFFGPGTRLTVL.

The chain is built from TRBV14 and TRBJ2-7, with TRBD2 identical over 8 bases. The CDR3 consists of 13 residues. After removal of 1 base from V and 7 bases from J, the junction contained 3 bases not matched to a gene. In germline, CDR1 is SGHDN, CDR2 FVKESK. CDR3 region: CASSQVRGGEQYF. In nucleotides, the CDR3 is TGTGCCAGCAGCCAAGTACGGGGGGGTGAGCAGTACTTC.

The chain has TRBV2 and TRBJ1-3, with D possibly being TRBD1 (5 bases). Germline V gene sequence: CDR1 SNHLY, CDR2 FYNNEI. The CDR3 runs 14 residues. With 9 bases removed from V and 3 bases from J, the gap between germline ends came to 15 bases. The CDR3 region has the DNA TGTGCCAGTGGGGAGGGGTCGGTTGGAAACACCATATATTTT. This gives the protein CASGEGSVGNTIYF.

This clone was observed a few times. The chain combines TRBV7-9 with TRBJ2-2; the match to TRBD2 covers 10 bases. The CDR3 consists of 15 residues. The ends lost 5 bases at V and 2 bases at J; junction bases unmatched: 2. The V gene's germline CDR1 is SEHNR and CDR2 FQNEAQ (reference sequence). CDR3 region: CASSERGGNTGELFF. Written as DNA, the CDR3 is TGTGCCAGCAGCGAGCGGGGGGGAAACACCGGGGAGCTGTTTTTT.

The gene calls are TRBV2 and TRBJ1-1; 8 nucleotides agree with TRBD1. With V trimmed by 9 bases and J by 0 bases, 9 bases remained unmatched. The CDR3 contains 15 residues. Germline V CDR1 and CDR2: SNHLY, FYNNEI. The CDR3 protein is CARGDRGRLNTEAFF. The CDR3 DNA reads as TGTGCCAGGGGAGACAGGGGTAGGTTGAACACTGAAGCTTTCTTT.

This clone has more than one count but fewer than ten. The chain couples TRBV5-1 to TRBJ2-1; TRBD2 is a possible D gene (5 bases). Germline CDR1 reads SGHRS; CDR2 reads YFSETQ. The V end lost 3 bases, the J end lost 6 bases, and 7 bases lay between the germline ends. The CDR3 loop spans 12 amino acids. CDR3 nucleotides: TGCGCCAGCAGCTCCACTAGCAATGAGCAGTTCTTC. Translated, it gives CASSSTSNEQFF. Full variable domain (missing parts from reference TRBV5-1 and TRBJ2-1): KAGVTQTPRYLIKTRGQQVTLSCSPISGHRSVSWYQQTPGQGLQFLFEYFSETQRNKGNFPGRFSGRQFSNSRSEMNVSTLELGDSALYLCASSSTSNEQFFGPGTRLTVL.

The chain carries TRBV9 and TRBJ1-6; 7 bases align to TRBD1. In germline, CDR1 is SGDLS, CDR2 YYNGEE. V shed 1 base, J shed 10 bases, and the junction held 8 bases outside the gene matches. The CDR3 runs to 15 residues. The CDR3 spells CASSVLDRAGSPLHF. The CDR3 DNA reads TGTGCCAGCAGCGTACTTGACAGGGCTGGGTCACCCCTCCACTTT.

The chain is built from TRBV18 and TRBJ2-1; weak D call: TRBD2 (5 bases). The germline V and J ends were trimmed by 2 bases and 4 bases, with 9 bases remaining between them. From germline, CDR1 is KGHSH and CDR2 LQKENI. This CDR3 contains 14 residues. The CDR3 DNA reads as TGTGCCAGCTCACCAGGGCGGGTTTACAATGAGCAGTTCTTC. The encoded protein is CASSPGRVYNEQFF. Full variable domain (outside the CDR3, taken from reference TRBV18 and TRBJ2-1): NAGVMQNPRHLVRRRGQEARLRCSPMKGHSHVYWYRQLPEEGLKFMVYLQKENIIDESGMPKERFSAEFPKEGPSILRIQQVVRGDSAAYFCASSPGRVYNEQFFGPGTRLTVL.

J is TRBJ2-2 and V is TRBV21-1; the DNA was not compared with TRBD1, the D call given in the table. TRBV21-1 counts as a pseudogene. The CDR3 length is 16 residues. The CDR3 protein is CASSKWVLVGDGELFF. The CDR3 DNA reads as TGTGCCAGCAGCAAATGGGTTCTTGTAGGGGACGGGGAGCTGTTTTTT.

The J gene is TRBJ2-3, the V gene TRBV18; D unclear. This CDR3 is built from 12 residues. Germline CDR1 KGHSH, CDR2 LQKENI. Trimming took 2 bases from V and 2 from J, leaving 2 bases between them. DNA of the CDR3: TGTGCCAGCTCACCATACACAGATACGCAGTATTTT. Its translation is CASSPYTDTQYF.